This passage covers 24 T cell receptor beta chains from one sample sequenced in a study of T cell clones after liver transplantation. Method: immunoSEQ multiplex PCR; TCRdb's copy keeps in-frame clones and lacks some. The top ten hold approximately 0.6% of the sample, which has 65,000 to 80,000 clones, 75% to 85% seen once. This sample comprised CD4+ T cells from blood, obtained before liver transplant. The receptors originated from a human donor who received a liver transplant.

The chain has TRBV6-6 and TRBJ1-2; D possibly corresponds to TRBD1 (5 bases). Germline V gene sequence: CDR1 MNHNY, CDR2 SVGAGI (reference sequence). CDR3 length: 13 residues. Trimming shortened V by 5 bases and J by 4 bases, and 11 bases separated the two germline ends. CDR3 amino acids: CASSTGPLYGYTF. CDR3 in DNA: TGTGCCAGCAGTACGGGACCTCTCTATGGCTACACCTTC.

This clone was counted between two and nine times. The chain uses TRBV28 and TRBJ1-2; the D is unclear. V shed 10 bases and J shed 8 bases, with 17 bases lying between them. This CDR3 has 12 amino acids. Germline CDR1 and CDR2: MDHEN and SYDVKM. The CDR3 loop is CAIGSHLLGYTF. CDR3 nucleotide sequence: TGTGCCATAGGGTCGCATCTGCTCGGCTACACCTTC.

The chain carries TRBV19 and TRBJ2-5, with D maybe TRBD1 (5 bases). The V gene's germline CDR1 is LNHDA and CDR2 SQIVND (reference sequence). Trimming cost V 6 bases and J 2 bases, with 10 bases left between them. The CDR3 totals 13 residues. The CDR3 coding sequence is TGTGCCAGTAGGAAACAGGAGCAAGAGACCCAGTACTTC. Translated, it gives CASRKQEQETQYF.

The gene calls are TRBV7-9 and TRBJ2-7; 8 positions match TRBD2. CDR3 length: 15 residues. V was clipped by 3 bases and J by 2 bases; unmatched bases: 6. CDR1 is SEHNR, CDR2 FQNEAQ, per germline (reference sequence). Here the CDR3 reads CASSLMAAGAYEQYF. The CDR3 DNA is TGTGCCAGCAGCTTGATGGCAGCGGGGGCCTACGAGCAGTACTTC.

The chain links TRBV27 to TRBJ1-1; tentative D call: TRBD1 (6 bases). Trimming took 10 bases from V and 10 from J, leaving 19 bases between them. Germline assignment: CDR1 MNHEY and CDR2 SMNVEV (reference sequence). This CDR3 spans 12 amino acids. The CDR3 DNA is TGTGCCACCCGGACAGCCAGGGATGGAGCTTTCTTT. Its protein product is CATRTARDGAFF.

This chain joins TRBV7-9 and TRBJ2-5, with 11 bases fitting TRBD1. The germline gives CDR1 SEHNR, CDR2 FQNEAQ (reference sequence). The ends lost 5 bases at V and 4 bases at J; junction bases unmatched: 12. The CDR3 is 17 residues long. In DNA form, the CDR3 reads TGTGCCAGCAGCGCGCGTTTAGGACAGGGGGCATCAGAGACCCAGTACTTC. Protein: CASSARLGQGASETQYF.

The rearrangement uses TRBV7-2 and TRBJ1-2, with D perhaps TRBD1 (5 bases). Germline V gene data show CDR1 as SGHTA and CDR2 as FQGNSA. Between the trimmed V and J ends, which lost 0 bases and 3 bases, there was a span of 11 bases. The CDR3 runs 15 residues. The CDR3 reads CASSLASQGHYGYTF. CDR3 nucleotides: TGTGCCAGCAGCTTAGCTTCGCAGGGCCACTATGGCTACACCTTC.

This rearrangement joins TRBV7-8 to TRBJ1-5, with 7 bases lining up with TRBD1. The CDR3 length is 15 residues. Trimming took 1 base from V and 3 from J; bases not matched to a gene: 3. In germline, CDR1 is SGHVS, CDR2 FQNEAQ. CDR3 nucleotide sequence: TGTGCCAGCAGCTTAGAGGGACAGCTCAATCAGCCCCAGCATTTT. It codes for CASSLEGQLNQPQHF.

This clone appeared a few times. The gene calls are TRBV4-3 and TRBJ2-7; D remains ambiguous. The CDR3 spans 16 residues. Germline V CDR1 and CDR2: LGHNA, YSLEER. The V end was cut by 0 bases, the J end by 0 bases, with 12 bases between. The CDR3 DNA reads TGCGCCAGCAGCCAAGAAAGACGCGGTTTCTCCTACGAGCAGTACTTC. It specifies CASSQERRGFSYEQYF.

The V and J genes are TRBV14 and TRBJ2-5, with D perhaps matching TRBD2 (6 bases). Germline CDR1 is SGHDN and CDR2 is FVKESK. The CDR3 is 13 amino acids. With 4 bases removed from V and 5 bases from J, the gap between germline ends came to 11 bases. CDR3 sequence reads: CASSRNRGETQYF. Here the CDR3 DNA reads TGTGCCAGCAGCCGGAACCGGGGGGAGACCCAGTACTTC. The full variable domain, completed using reference TRBV14 and TRBJ2-5, is EAGVTQFPSHSVIEKGQTVTLRCDPISGHDNLYWYRRVMGKEIKFLLHFVKESKQDESGMPNNRFLAERTGGTYSTLKVQPAELEDSGVYFCASSRNRGETQYFGPGTRLLVL.

The V call is TRBV11-2, the J call TRBJ1-1; TRBD1 matches at 9 bases. The junction had 7 bases not matched to a gene; V was cut back by 5 bases and J by 3 bases. The CDR3 length is 15 residues. Germline V gene data show CDR1 as SGHAT and CDR2 as FQNNGV. The CDR3 DNA reads TGTGCCAGCAGCCAGGGACAGGGTTGGGACACTGAAGCTTTCTTT. Protein product: CASSQGQGWDTEAFF.

CDR3 DNA sequence: TGTGCCAGCAGTCCCCTGACAGGGGCCGATGATACGCAGTATTTT. Translating gives CASSPLTGADDTQYF. The chain has TRBV28 and TRBJ2-3; 8 positions match TRBD1. Germline CDR1 MDHEN, CDR2 SYDVKM. V was clipped by 5 bases and J by 6 bases; unmatched bases: 10. This CDR3 comprises 15 residues. Looking up the rest from reference TRBV28 and TRBJ2-3 gives the full variable domain: DVKVTQSSRYLVKRTGEKVFLECVQDMDHENMFWYRQDPGLGLRLIYFSYDVKMKEKGDIPEGYSVSREKKERFSLILESASTNQTSMYLCASSPLTGADDTQYFGPGTRLTVL.

The chain is built from TRBV7-9 and TRBJ2-2; D is perhaps TRBD2 (7 bases). CDR3 length equals 16 residues. Germline V gives CDR1 SEHNR, CDR2 FQNEAQ (reference sequence). V was clipped by 3 bases and J by 6 bases, with 17 bases between them. CDR3 amino acids: CASSFPQAGAAGELFF. The DNA for the CDR3 is TGTGCCAGCAGCTTCCCCCAGGCGGGGGCTGCCGGGGAGCTGTTTTTT.

The CDR3 DNA reads as TGCGCCAGCAGCCGGGACAGAAACTACAATGAGCAGTTCTTC. It translates to CASSRDRNYNEQFF. The chain combines TRBV10-1 with TRBJ2-1, with TRBD1 matching 7 bases. The ends lost 6 bases at V and 3 bases at J; junction bases unmatched: 5. This CDR3 is 14 amino acids long. Germline CDR1 and CDR2: WNHNN and SYGVQD (reference sequence).

This rearrangement joins TRBV6-6 to TRBJ2-7, with 7 bases fitting TRBD1. CDR3 size: 15 residues. The V gene's germline CDR1 is MNHNY and CDR2 SVGAGI (reference sequence). Trimming removed 5 bases from V and 2 bases from J; junction bases left unmatched: 9. CDR3 DNA sequence: TGTGCCAGCAGTCCCCGACAGGGATTTCCCTACGAGCAGTACTTC. It specifies CASSPRQGFPYEQYF.

The chain has TRBV27 and TRBJ2-1; TRBD1 is a possible D gene (5 bases). This CDR3 has 15 residues. Germline V gene sequence: CDR1 MNHEY, CDR2 SMNVEV (reference sequence). Between the trimmed V and J ends, which lost 6 bases and 0 bases, there was a span of 12 bases. As DNA, the CDR3 is TGTGCCAGCAGGGCTCAGGGCCGCTCCTACAATGAGCAGTTCTTC. Protein sequence: CASRAQGRSYNEQFF.

This clone was recorded a few times. This chain connects TRBV19 to TRBJ1-3; 9 bases fit TRBD1. Losses at the gene ends were 6 bases for V and 0 bases for J; bases not matched to a gene: 3. CDR3 length: 15 amino acids. The germline CDR1 and CDR2 sequences are LNHDA and SQIVND (reference sequence). The CDR3 nucleotides read TGTGCCAGTAGCCGGACAGGGGTCTCTGGAAACACCATATATTTT. This translates into CASSRTGVSGNTIYF.

CDR3 loop: CASSIQPSGRAGYNEQFF. The CDR3 DNA follows: TGTGCCAGTAGTATCCAGCCTAGCGGGAGGGCCGGCTACAATGAGCAGTTCTTC. The rearrangement links TRBV19 to TRBJ2-1, with 12 positions matching TRBD2. Trimming cost V 3 bases and J 3 bases; bases outside gene matches: 9. The CDR3 loop spans 18 amino acids. CDR1 and CDR2 (germline): LNHDA, SQIVND (reference sequence).

DNA of the CDR3: TGTGCCAGCAGCGCGGCCCGCCAGGGGGCCCCCGAGCAGTACTTC. It codes for CASSAARQGAPEQYF. The chain uses TRBV6-6 and TRBJ2-7, with 8 bases matching TRBD1. The CDR3 contains 15 residues. V shed 6 bases and J 6 bases; nucleotides not matched to a gene: 13. The V gene's germline CDR1 is MNHNY and CDR2 SVGAGI (reference sequence).

The chain has TRBV19 and TRBJ2-7, with TRBD1 matching 7 bases. Germline CDR1 is LNHDA and CDR2 is SQIVND (reference sequence). The CDR3 totals 16 residues. Trimming took 1 base from V and 2 from J; bases not matched to a gene: 8. CDR3 in amino acids: CASSIGGGPSPYEQYF. The CDR3 region has the DNA TGTGCCAGTAGTATAGGAGGGGGCCCATCTCCCTACGAGCAGTACTTC.

This clone was observed a handful of times. The chain is built from TRBV14 and TRBJ2-7; TRBD2 matches 7 bases. Germline CDR1 and CDR2: SGHDN and FVKESK. The junction had 15 bases not matched to a gene; V was cut back by 4 bases and J by 6 bases. The CDR3 is 16 residues long. CDR3 sequence (DNA): TGTGCCAGCAGCCCTGCGGGTGGCGGGAGCGTTTCCGAGCAGTACTTC. Translation: CASSPAGGGSVSEQYF.

The chain's CDR3 is CASSPASGLNYEQYF. As DNA, the CDR3 is TGTGCCAGCAGCCCGGCCTCGGGGTTAAACTACGAGCAGTACTTC. This rearrangement joins TRBV7-9 to TRBJ2-7; TRBD2 might be the D (5 bases). There are 15 residues in the CDR3. Germline V gives CDR1 SEHNR, CDR2 FQNEAQ (reference sequence). V lost 5 bases and J 3 bases, leaving 17 bases between the germline ends.

V is TRBV18 and J is TRBJ1-4; TRBD1 might be the D (6 bases). From germline, CDR1 is KGHSH and CDR2 LQKENI. This CDR3 spans 16 amino acids. The V end lost 1 base, the J end lost 7 bases, and 16 bases lay between the germline ends. CDR3 loop: CASSPQVQGPGEKLFF. CDR3 bases: TGTGCCAGCTCACCACAGGTGCAGGGGCCGGGTGAAAAACTGTTTTTT.

A single count supports this clone. The rearrangement links TRBV29-1 to TRBJ2-1, with TRBD1 matching 7 bases. V was pared by 7 bases and J by 4 bases, with 4 bases of the junction left unmatched. CDR3 length: 12 amino acids. CDR1 and CDR2 (germline): SQVTM, ANQGSEA. The CDR3: CSGGQEYNEQFF. DNA for the CDR3: TGCAGCGGCGGACAGGAGTACAATGAGCAGTTCTTC.